Each of the 19 T cell receptor beta chains below was sequenced from the same sample in a study of T cells in Graves' hyperthyroidism and ophthalmopathy. There were TCR beta CDR3 regions amplified from RNA transcripts. The HTBI set primed first-round TCR CDR3 RT-PCR. TCRdb ran MiXCR on the multiplex PCR reads and lists one entry per CDR3 protein. The sample lists 350,000 to 400,000 distinct CDR3 sequences, about a fifth seen once, with about 4% in the top ten. Sequenced material: blood. All receptors come from a woman in her late teens or twenties with Graves' hyperthyroidism.

This clonotype was seen many times. This rearrangement joins TRBV20-1 to TRBJ1-3; a weak D match, TRBD1 (5 bases). The CDR3 sequence is 15 residues long. V was pared by 0 bases and J by 9 bases, with 18 bases between. The germline V gene encodes CDR1 DFQATT and CDR2 SNEGSKA (reference sequence). DNA for the CDR3: TGCAGTGCTAGAGATAGGACACGAGCGGTTGGCACCATATATTTT. It specifies CSARDRTRAVGTIYF.

This clonotype was picked up many times. The rearrangement links TRBV29-1 to TRBJ1-1; weak D call: TRBD1 (6 bases). The CDR3 length is 11 residues. Per the germline V gene, CDR1 is SQVTM and CDR2 is ANQGSEA. Deletions cut 6 bases from V and 6 bases from J, with 11 bases between. The CDR3 here is CSVGRGAEAFF. The CDR3 bases are TGCAGCGTCGGAAGGGGGGCTGAAGCTTTCTTT.

This clonotype was found many times. The V gene is TRBV5-1, the J gene TRBJ2-7; 8 bases match TRBD2. The CDR3 contains 15 residues. V was pared by 0 bases and J by 5 bases, with 7 bases of the junction left unmatched. CDR1 SGHRS and CDR2 YFSETQ come from the germline V gene. CDR3 sequence (DNA): TGCGCCAGCAGCTTGGTAGGACTAGCATTCCACGAGCAGTACTTC. Protein: CASSLVGLAFHEQYF.

Ten or more counts support this clonotype. The chain couples TRBV7-2 to TRBJ2-7, with D possibly TRBD2 on 5 matching bases. The CDR3 contains 13 residues. Trimming took 3 bases from V and 3 from J, leaving 9 bases between them. Germline values: CDR1 SGHTA, CDR2 FQGNSA. CDR3 sequence (DNA): TGTGCCAGCAGCTTTGAGGGTATCTACGAGCAGTACTTC. Protein: CASSFEGIYEQYF.

Regarding this clonotype: This may arise from a read error, as a much more abundant clone is one base away. This chain links TRBV28 with TRBJ2-7; maybe TRBD1 (6 bases). The CDR3 loop spans 15 amino acids. Germline V gene sequence: CDR1 MDHEN, CDR2 SYDVKM. CDR3 DNA: TGTGCCAGCAGACCCTGGGACACTACGACCTACGAGCGGTACTTC. This encodes CASRPWDTTTYERYF.

This clonotype showed up just once. This sequence joins TRBV27 and TRBJ1-1, with unresolved D. The V end lost 7 bases, the J end lost 2 bases, and 11 bases lay between the germline ends. This CDR3 has 13 amino acids. Germline lookup yields CDR1 MNHEY and CDR2 SMNVEV (reference sequence). The CDR3 bases are TGTGCCAGCAAAACCGACGGAAACACTGAAGCTTTCTTT. Translating gives CASKTDGNTEAFF.

This clonotype has just a few counts. This CDR3 fails to terminate in the conserved phenylalanine or tryptophan, so it likely reflects a read error. The chain combines TRBV9 with TRBJ2-5; a weak D match, TRBD2 (6 bases). The CDR3 consists of 15 residues. Trimming pared 3 bases from V and 7 bases from J, leaving 19 bases between. CDR1 is SGDLS and CDR2 is YYNGEE in the germline V gene. For the CDR3, the DNA is TGTGCCAGCAGCGCGAACGCGGGGTTCTCTGGGACCCAGTACCTC. The encoded protein is CASSANAGFSGTQYL.

At least ten counts were recorded for this clonotype. V usage is TRBV7-9 and J usage is TRBJ1-1, with D maybe TRBD1 (6 bases). The CDR3 loop spans 15 amino acids. Germline V gene sequence: CDR1 SEHNR, CDR2 FQNEAQ (reference sequence). V was trimmed by 5 bases and J by 4 bases, leaving 17 bases between them. The CDR3 sequence is CASSARTGFGTEAFF. The CDR3, as DNA: TGTGCCAGCAGCGCAAGAACAGGGTTTGGCACTGAAGCTTTCTTT. Drawing the rest from reference TRBV7-9 and TRBJ1-1, the complete variable domain is DTGVSQNPRHKITKRGQNVTFRCDPISEHNRLYWYRQTLGQGPEFLTYFQNEAQLEKSRLLSDRFSAERPKGSFSTLEIQRTEQGDSAMYLCASSARTGFGTEAFFGQGTRLTVV.

The chain recombines TRBV30 with TRBJ1-3; 8 bases are a match to TRBD1. The CDR3 sequence is 12 residues long. From germline, CDR1 is GTSNPN and CDR2 SVGIG (reference sequence). V shed 3 bases, J shed 14 bases, and the junction held 9 bases outside the gene matches. CDR3 region: CAWSGQGPRVYF. DNA of the CDR3: TGTGCCTGGAGCGGACAGGGCCCAAGGGTATATTTT.

This clonotype was counted ten times or more. The chain has TRBV27 and TRBJ1-6; 7 bases are shared with TRBD1. CDR3 size: 13 residues. Trimming took 0 bases from V and 10 from J; bases not matched to a gene: 0. The germline V gene encodes CDR1 MNHEY and CDR2 SMNVEV (reference sequence). CDR3 in DNA: TGTGCCAGCAGTTTATCAGGGGGCTCACCCCTCCACTTT. It encodes CASSLSGGSPLHF.

This clonotype was counted ten times or more. This chain links TRBV28 with TRBJ1-3, with D perhaps matching TRBD1 (5 bases). The CDR3 has 17 amino acids. V was cut by 2 bases and J by 0 bases, with 14 bases left in between. In germline, CDR1 is MDHEN, CDR2 SYDVKM. This CDR3 reads CASSLNNGARSGNTIYF. The CDR3, as DNA: TGTGCCAGCAGTTTAAACAACGGGGCCCGCTCTGGAAACACCATATATTTT. Complete variable domain (other parts from reference TRBV28 and TRBJ1-3): DVKVTQSSRYLVKRTGEKVFLECVQDMDHENMFWYRQDPGLGLRLIYFSYDVKMKEKGDIPEGYSVSREKKERFSLILESASTNQTSMYLCASSLNNGARSGNTIYFGEGSWLTVV.

This clonotype was seen ten or more times. The chain couples TRBV6-2 or TRBV6-3 to TRBJ2-2, with 7 bases aligning to TRBD2. CDR3 length: 14 amino acids. V gave up 2 bases and J gave up 3 bases; unmatched junction bases: 0. Germline V lookup: CDR1 MNHEY, CDR2 SVGEGT. CDR3 sequence reads: CASSYTSDTGELFF. Here the CDR3 DNA reads TGTGCCAGCAGTTACACTAGCGACACCGGGGAGCTGTTTTTT.

This clonotype was observed at least ten times. A much larger clone sits a single nucleotide away, making a read error possible. The rearrangement links TRBV20-1 to TRBJ1-5, with D hard to call. Germline loops: CDR1 DFQATT, CDR2 SNEGSKA (reference sequence). This CDR3 is built from 12 residues. The CDR3 sequence: CSASDSSQPQHF. The CDR3 DNA reads as TGCAGTGCTAGTGATAGCAGTCAGCCCCAGCATTTT.

Points on this clonotype: Given a much more abundant clone one base away, this may be a read error. This chain links TRBV7-9 with TRBJ1-1; D is unresolved. Germline CDR1 reads SEHNR; CDR2 reads FQNEAQ (reference sequence). The CDR3 runs 14 residues. CDR3 residues: CACSPPTGNTEAFF. In DNA form, the CDR3 reads TGTGCCTGCAGCCCCCCCACGGGGAACACTGAAGCTTTCTTT.

This clonotype was seen repeatedly, ten times or more. The V gene is TRBV27, the J gene TRBJ1-1, with D possibly TRBD1 on 6 matching bases. Trimming removed 7 bases from V and 8 bases from J, with 14 bases in between. The CDR3 is 12 residues long. CDR1 and CDR2 from the germline V gene are MNHEY and SMNVEV (reference sequence). CDR3 nucleotide sequence: TGTGCCAGCACCCTGGACAGCGACGAAGCTTTCTTT. Translated: CASTLDSDEAFF.

V gene TRBV5-1 combines with J gene TRBJ1-2, with 7 nucleotides matching TRBD1. Germline trimming cut 4 bases from V and 1 base from J; bases unmatched to any gene: 7. Germline V gives CDR1 SGHRS, CDR2 YFSETQ. This CDR3 region has 15 residues. This chain's CDR3 is CASSPGQAYNYGYTF. In DNA, the CDR3 is TGCGCCAGCAGCCCCGGACAGGCCTATAACTATGGCTACACCTTC.

This clonotype appeared many times. The genes are TRBV6-5 and TRBJ1-2; D call uncertain. V lost 3 bases to trimming and J lost 4 bases, with 15 bases between them. The CDR3 sequence is 15 residues long. Looked up from germline, CDR1 is MNHEY and CDR2 is SVGAGI. CDR3: CASSYGGAVFYGYTF. CDR3 DNA: TGTGCCAGCAGTTATGGCGGAGCCGTTTTCTATGGCTACACCTTC.

This chain joins TRBV11-1 and TRBJ2-2; 7 nucleotides align to TRBD2. The length of the CDR3 is 17 residues. Looked up from germline, CDR1 is SGHAT and CDR2 is FQDESV (reference sequence). Germline trimming cut 4 bases from V and 0 bases from J; bases unmatched to any gene: 8. CDR3: CASSYRGGVANTGELFF. Here the CDR3 DNA reads TGTGCCAGCAGCTATCGTGGGGGGGTCGCGAACACCGGGGAGCTGTTTTTT.

Many counts were recorded for this clonotype. The chain links TRBV19 to TRBJ1-5; D remains unclear. Per germline, CDR1 LNHDA and CDR2 SQIVND (reference sequence). CDR3 length: 13 residues. The germline V and J ends were trimmed by 4 bases and 7 bases, with 11 bases remaining between them. The CDR3 spells CASSKADGQPQHF. DNA of the CDR3: TGTGCCAGTAGTAAGGCGGACGGCCAGCCCCAGCATTTT.